This is a list of T cell receptor beta chains from one sample in a study of blood T cell repertoires in COVID-19. Using immunoSEQ multiplex PCR, the repertoire was profiled, and TCRdb retains in-frame clones only, with some absent. The repertoire holds some 390,000 clones, with around nine tenths as singletons. Source material: PBMCs or T cells enriched from blood (not recorded which). All receptors come from a woman in her twenties or thirties who had recovered from COVID-19. The CDR3 runs from the conserved cysteine through the conserved F or W. The D gene is left open where the match is weak. Only part of the rows carry a size: once, few, many, or a class if the clone is expanded.

cdr3_nt	cdr3_aa	v_call	j_call	d_call	clone_size
TGTGCCAGCAGCCCGCCGACACTAGCGGGAGGGGCAGATACGCAGTATTTT	CASSPPTLAGGADTQYF	TRBV5-6	TRBJ2-3	TRBD2	-
TGTGCCAGCAGCTTTGCGGGGGGGTCTAGAGATACGCAGTATTTT	CASSFAGGSRDTQYF	TRBV11-1	TRBJ2-3	TRBD2	-
TGTGCCCACCGGAGGGACAGGGGCTCAAATGAGCAGTTCTTC	CAHRRDRGSNEQFF	TRBV5-4	TRBJ2-1	TRBD1	-
TGTGCCAGCGACCGGGGGGGGCTAAACACTGAAGCTTTCTTT	CASDRGGLNTEAFF	TRBV5-8	TRBJ1-1	-	once
TGTGCCAGCAGGGCGAGGGCTAGAGAGACCCAGTACTTC	CASRARARETQYF	TRBV27	TRBJ2-5	-	once
TGTGCCAGCAGGGCCCGGGACAGCTACCTCCTTAACTATGGCTACACCTTC	CASRARDSYLLNYGYTF	TRBV2	TRBJ1-2	TRBD1	few
TGTGCCAGCAGCCAAGTGGCTAGCGGGGGGTACAATGAGCAGTTCTTC	CASSQVASGGYNEQFF	TRBV3-1/TRBV3-2	TRBJ2-1	TRBD2	-
TGTGCCAGCAGCTCACCGACAGGGGGATCCGACTATGGCTACACCTTC	CASSSPTGGSDYGYTF	TRBV5-4	TRBJ1-2	TRBD1	-
TGTGCCAGCAGTTACTATGGCGGGACCTCCTACGAGCAGTACTTC	CASSYYGGTSYEQYF	TRBV6-6	TRBJ2-7	-	-
TGTGCCAGCAGCTTAGTGGGGCGGAGCACAGATACGCAGTATTTT	CASSLVGRSTDTQYF	TRBV7-9	TRBJ2-3	-	-
TGTGCCAGCACGGACCCAGGGACAGGGAGAGCTTTCTTT	CASTDPGTGRAFF	TRBV28	TRBJ1-1	TRBD1	-
TGTGCCAGTAGTCCCCAGGGTTACTCTGGAAACACCATATATTTT	CASSPQGYSGNTIYF	TRBV19	TRBJ1-3	-	-
TGTGCCAGTAGTGCGGACAGTCTTCCCTCTGGAAACACCATATATTTT	CASSADSLPSGNTIYF	TRBV19	TRBJ1-3	-	-
TGTGCCAGCAGCTTAGCTAGACAGGGGATCTATGGCTACACCTTC	CASSLARQGIYGYTF	TRBV7-9	TRBJ1-2	TRBD1	-
TGTGCCAGCAGCCGAACTAGCTTCACAGATACGCAGTATTTT	CASSRTSFTDTQYF	TRBV7-8	TRBJ2-3	-	-
TGTGCCAGCAGGCGGACTAGCCAGGAGACCCAGTACTTC	CASRRTSQETQYF	TRBV6-5	TRBJ2-5	TRBD2	-
TGTGCCAGCAGTAGGGGATACTACGAGCAGTACTTC	CASSRGYYEQYF	TRBV6-6	TRBJ2-7	-	-